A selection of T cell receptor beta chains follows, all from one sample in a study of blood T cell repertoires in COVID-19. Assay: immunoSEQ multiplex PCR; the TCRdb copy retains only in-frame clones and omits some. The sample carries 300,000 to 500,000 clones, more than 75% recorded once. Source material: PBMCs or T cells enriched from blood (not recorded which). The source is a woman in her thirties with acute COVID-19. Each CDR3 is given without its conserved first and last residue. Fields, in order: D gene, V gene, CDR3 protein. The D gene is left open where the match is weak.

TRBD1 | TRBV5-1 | ASSLQGNEQY
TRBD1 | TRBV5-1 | ASSLAGTGLYNEQF
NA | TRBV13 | ASSSAQGTGELF
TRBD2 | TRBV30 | AWSKAGGHTQY
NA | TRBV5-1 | ASSPSGGNYGYT
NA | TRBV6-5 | ASSNAGGYT
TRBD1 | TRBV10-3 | AISRGTGIADTQY
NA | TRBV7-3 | ASSLVTDTEAF
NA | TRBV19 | ASSIATYTGELF
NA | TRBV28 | ASSWSGSGALYPHEKLF
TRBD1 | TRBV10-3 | AISELTGLDYEQY
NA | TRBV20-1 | SASGRANYGYT
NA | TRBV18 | ASSPLGGSNQPQH
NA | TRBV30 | AWSRGPTDTQY
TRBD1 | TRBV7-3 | ASSDRGQATEAF
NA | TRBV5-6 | ASSRQSSYSPLH
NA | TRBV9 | ASSVGGYPSEAF
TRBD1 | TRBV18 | ASSRDSLEKLF
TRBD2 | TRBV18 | ASSPTPAGGSYNEQF
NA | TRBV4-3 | ASSHRTGGDEQY
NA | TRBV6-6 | ASSLKGESPLH
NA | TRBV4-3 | ASSQDRGHEKLF
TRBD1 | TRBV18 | ASSPKDRGGEQY
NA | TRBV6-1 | ASSEVDYEQF
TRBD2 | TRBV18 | ASSLTGPSGGQETQY
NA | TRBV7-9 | ASSPVWASHEQF
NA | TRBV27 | ASSLREGEKLF
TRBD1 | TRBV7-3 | ASSPHTGDTEAF
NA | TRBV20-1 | SASRSYGYT
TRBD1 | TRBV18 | ASSATGVNTEAF
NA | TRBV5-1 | ASSFTGGAPYEQY
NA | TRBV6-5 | ASSYRIAGTGELF
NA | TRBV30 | AWSNDKEAF
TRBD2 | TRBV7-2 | ASSLGLGTSRYNEQF
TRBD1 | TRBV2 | ASSINRDRGYNEQF
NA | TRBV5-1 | ASSLAELGQGYEQY
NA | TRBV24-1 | ATSDFAGTEAF
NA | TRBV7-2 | ASSLGGYSVNEQF
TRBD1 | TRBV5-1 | ASSSTGGANEQF
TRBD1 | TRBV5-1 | ASSPGQQKGYT
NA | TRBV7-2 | ASSLDRLGGPIDNEQF
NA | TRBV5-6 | ASSLSVAGYT
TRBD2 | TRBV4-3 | ASSQGGTSGVYEQF
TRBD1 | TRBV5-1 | ASSMGTGPGNTIY